The text below deals with one T cell receptor (beta chain). This CDR3 region has 14 residues. CDR1 is MNHEY, CDR2 SVGAGI, per germline. The junction had 9 bases not matched to a gene; V was cut back by 7 bases and J by 5 bases. This sample was taken from a study of blood T cell repertoires in COVID-19. Clones were read by immunoSEQ multiplex PCR, and TCRdb kept only the in-frame ones, dropping some. The table includes 250,000 to 350,000 clones, 80% to 90% detected once. Material: PBMCs or T cells enriched from blood (not recorded which). This sequence joins TRBV6-5 and TRBJ2-3, with 7 bases that match TRBD2. The source is a woman in her late teens or twenties who had recovered from COVID-19. CDR3 residues: CASTGWGGRDTQYF. The CDR3, as DNA: TGTGCCAGCACCGGGTGGGGGGGACGAGATACGCAGTATTTT.